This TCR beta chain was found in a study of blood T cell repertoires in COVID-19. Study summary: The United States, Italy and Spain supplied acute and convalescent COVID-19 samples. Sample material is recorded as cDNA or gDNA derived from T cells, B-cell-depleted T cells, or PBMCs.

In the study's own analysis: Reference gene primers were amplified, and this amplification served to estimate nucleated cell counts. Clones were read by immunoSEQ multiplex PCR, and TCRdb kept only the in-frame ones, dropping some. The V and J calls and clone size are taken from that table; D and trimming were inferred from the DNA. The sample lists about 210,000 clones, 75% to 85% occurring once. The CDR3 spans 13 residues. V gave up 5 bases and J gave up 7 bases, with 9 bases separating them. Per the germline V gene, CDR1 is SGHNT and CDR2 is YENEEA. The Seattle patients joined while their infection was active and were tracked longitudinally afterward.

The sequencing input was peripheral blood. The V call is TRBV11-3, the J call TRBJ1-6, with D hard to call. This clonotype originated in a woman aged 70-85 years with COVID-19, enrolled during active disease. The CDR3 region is CASSRGNNSPLHF. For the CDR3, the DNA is TGTGCCAGCAGCCGCGGGAACAATTCACCCCTCCACTTT. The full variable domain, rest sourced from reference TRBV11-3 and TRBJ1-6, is EAGVVQSPRYKIIEKKQPVAFWCNPISGHNTLYWYLQNLGQGPELLIRYENEEAVDDSQLPKDRFSAERLKGVDSTLKIQPAELGDSAVYLCASSRGNNSPLHFGNGTRLTVT.